Listed below are T cell receptor beta chains from one sample, sequenced in a study of T cell responses to AZD1222 COVID-19 vaccine. Some clones are missing from TCRdb's copy, which holds only in-frame ones; the method was immunoSEQ multiplex PCR. The sample lists about 56,000 clones; roughly 85% were seen once. The material sequenced was peripheral blood, taken on day 0 of AZD1222 vaccination. These receptors all stem from an adult in good health. Each CDR3 is given with its conserved first and last residue. D genes are given only for firm matches. The size of a clone is reported for some rows only, either as once, few or many, or as a class for expanded clones.

J gene,V gene,clone size,D gene,CDR3 protein,CDR3 DNA
TRBJ1-2,TRBV6-5,.,TRBD1,CASEQGGGYGYTF,TGTGCCAGTGAACAGGGGGGAGGCTATGGCTACACCTTC
TRBJ1-4,TRBV19,few,.,CASSRPGVEKLFF,TGTGCCAGTAGTCGTCCAGGGGTTGAAAAACTGTTTTTT
TRBJ1-2,TRBV30,.,.,CAWSASPAGEGYTF,TGTGCCTGGAGCGCGTCTCCCGCGGGGGAAGGCTACACCTTC
TRBJ2-1,TRBV2,.,TRBD1,CASSPQGVGYNEQFF,TGTGCCAGCAGCCCACAGGGGGTGGGGTACAATGAGCAGTTCTTC
TRBJ2-1,TRBV28,.,.,CASSSGAGPPGNEQFF,TGTGCCAGCAGTTCCGGGGCCGGGCCCCCCGGCAATGAGCAGTTCTTC
TRBJ1-2,TRBV30,once,TRBD1,CAWSRGGVYGYTF,TGTGCCTGGAGTCGAGGGGGCGTCTATGGCTACACCTTC
TRBJ2-7,TRBV4-2,.,TRBD2,CASSQVVTSGGAYEQYF,TGTGCCAGCAGCCAAGTAGTGACTAGCGGGGGGGCCTACGAGCAGTACTTC
TRBJ1-3,TRBV6-1,.,.,CASSEVLGAGNTIYF,TGTGCCAGCAGTGAAGTTTTAGGAGCTGGAAACACCATATATTTT
TRBJ2-7,TRBV11-2,.,.,CASSIQTGRLSYEQYF,TGTGCCAGCAGCATCCAGACAGGTCGTCTGTCCTACGAGCAGTACTTC
TRBJ1-6,TRBV11-2,.,.,CASSLQGSNSPLHF,TGTGCCAGCAGCTTACAAGGGAGTAATTCACCCCTCCACTTT
TRBJ2-7,TRBV18,once,.,CASSPTGRVYEQYF,TGTGCCAGCTCACCAACAGGCAGGGTCTACGAGCAGTACTTC
TRBJ2-3,TRBV4-2,.,.,CASSQDEGRGLTDTQYF,TGTGCCAGCAGCCAAGATGAGGGGAGGGGGCTCACAGATACGCAGTATTTT
TRBJ1-5,TRBV11-2,few,.,CASSRQGNQPQHF,TGTGCCAGCAGCAGGCAGGGCAATCAGCCCCAGCATTTT
TRBJ1-6,TRBV19,.,TRBD1,CASSIAAPGQGWNSPLHF,TGTGCCAGTAGTATAGCAGCCCCGGGACAGGGATGGAATTCACCCCTCCACTTT
TRBJ1-1,TRBV10-3,.,.,CATSPSTGVNTEAFF,TGTGCCACCTCACCGTCTACTGGTGTGAACACTGAAGCTTTCTTT
TRBJ2-7,TRBV30,.,.,CAWSGTGRYEQYF,TGTGCCTGGAGTGGAACGGGGAGATACGAGCAGTACTTC
TRBJ1-5,TRBV28,.,TRBD1,CASSFSDRADSNQPQHF,TGTGCCAGCAGTTTCTCGGACAGGGCAGATAGCAATCAGCCCCAGCATTTT
TRBJ2-4,TRBV4-1,once,TRBD2,CASSQDSGGRVGPLAKNIQYF,TGCGCCAGCAGCCAAGATAGCGGGGGGCGAGTGGGACCACTAGCCAAAAACATTCAGTACTTC
TRBJ1-4,TRBV12-3/TRBV12-4,.,.,CASSPGDEKLFF,TGTGCCAGCAGCCCAGGGGATGAAAAACTGTTTTTT
TRBJ2-7,TRBV5-1,.,.,CASSVVEGHYEQYF,TGCGCCAGCAGCGTGGTTGAGGGTCACTACGAGCAGTACTTC
TRBJ1-1,TRBV29-1,once,.,CSVEPTVRNTEAFF,TGCAGCGTTGAACCGACAGTCCGGAACACTGAAGCTTTCTTT
TRBJ2-4,TRBV7-2,.,TRBD2,CASSPVAGINIQYF,TGTGCCAGCAGCCCTGTAGCGGGGATAAACATTCAGTACTTC
TRBJ2-5,TRBV6-4,.,TRBD1,CASSAGTGETQYF,TGTGCCAGCAGCGCCGGGACAGGAGAGACCCAGTACTTC
TRBJ1-4,TRBV29-1,.,.,CSAFLPGLNEKLFF,TGCAGCGCCTTTCTTCCGGGACTAAATGAAAAACTGTTTTTT
TRBJ2-2,TRBV18,.,.,CASSPTTGENTGELFF,TGTGCCAGCTCACCGACGACAGGAGAAAACACCGGGGAGCTGTTTTTT
TRBJ1-1,TRBV6-5,few,TRBD1,CASRNRGGEAFF,TGTGCCAGCAGAAACAGGGGGGGAGAAGCTTTCTTT
TRBJ2-1,TRBV24-1,.,.,CATSVGISTYNEQFF,TGTGCCACCAGTGTGGGGATAAGTACCTACAATGAGCAGTTCTTC